This T cell receptor beta chain comes out of a study of T cell repertoires in cytomegalovirus infection. CDR1 SGHDN and CDR2 FVKESK come from the germline V gene. There are 15 residues in the CDR3. V was cut by 5 bases and J by 4 bases, with 16 bases left in between. One entry per CDR3 protein results from TCRdb running MiXCR on the reads. The table has under 800,000 distinct CDR3 sequences, around 24% seen once; the top ten hold roughly 8%. This clonotype was obtained from a human donor in good health (CMV status not recorded). Some clones in this sample may be carry-over from other donors' samples. The sequenced sample consisted of CD8+ T cells from PBMCs. The V gene is TRBV14, the J gene TRBJ2-3; D is perhaps TRBD1 (6 bases). CDR3 bases: TGTGCCAGCAGCTTACCGGGACAACGGGCAGATACGCAGTATTTT. Protein: CASSLPGQRADTQYF.